This T cell receptor beta chain was documented in a study of blood T cell repertoires in COVID-19. For the study at large: Samples came from the United States, Italy and Spain, spanning acute and convalescent COVID-19.

Participants came from fewer than 25 US areas, aged about 18 to 100 years. The CDR3 contains 15 residues. Trimming cost V 2 bases and J 6 bases; bases outside gene matches: 7. Germline-derived CDR1 and CDR2 are MNHNS and SASEGT. Authors' data handling: Estimation of nucleated cell counts was performed using reference gene primer amplification. TCRdb's table, derived via immunoSEQ multiplex PCR, lists solely in-frame clones and lacks some. V and J calls and clone size are as listed in that table; D and trimming were resolved from the DNA. The sample holds about 320,000 clones, roughly 86% seen once. The sequence was obtained from a woman aged 18-29 years who had recovered from COVID-19. The chain couples TRBV6-1 to TRBJ2-7, with 10 bases matching TRBD1. Sequenced: PBMCs or T cells enriched from blood (not recorded which). CDR3 amino acids: CASSENMGQGSEQYF. The CDR3 DNA reads as TGTGCCAGCAGTGAAAACATGGGACAGGGGAGCGAGCAGTACTTC.